What follows is one T cell receptor beta chain and its context. The antigen remains undetermined. The V gene's germline CDR1 is SGHNT and CDR2 YYREEE (reference sequence). V shed 3 bases, J shed 2 bases, and the junction held 13 bases outside the gene matches. This CDR3 region has 17 residues. The data stem from a study of cytomegalovirus exposure and HLA in healthy donors. Whole-study results and caveats: 16,951 TCR beta sequences were associated with HLA alleles at 0.05 false discovery rate in a later analysis. Further analysis was carried out later, and it showed several of the most significant clusters appearing linked to common viral pathogens. For TCR beta chains, V- and J-gene trimming was later linked to a missense DCLRE1C variant. Certain indistinguishable V segments, among them TRBV6-2 and TRBV6-3, were excluded.

PCR was performed using 60 Vbeta and 13 Jbeta primers. Using immunoSEQ multiplex PCR, the repertoire was profiled, and TCRdb retains in-frame clones only, with some absent. In the table there are some 110,000 clones, around 78% of which are singletons. The TCR originated in a male donor in good health and CMV-seronegative. Sequencing was performed on PBMCs. The chain employs TRBV5-4 and TRBJ2-7; TRBD1 agrees at 8 bases. The DNA of the CDR3 is TGTGCCAGCAGCTATCTTGCTCAGACAGGGGCTACCTACGAGCAGTACTTC. Translation gives CASSYLAQTGATYEQYF.